Presented here are 30 T cell receptor beta chains from one specimen sequenced in a study of OX40 agonist ivuxolimab in advanced cancers. Libraries were prepared by immunoSEQ multiplex PCR; TCRdb keeps only in-frame clonotypes and omits some of them. The repertoire includes approximately 59,000 clones, over 75% of them detected once, and 0.75% sits in the top ten. Source: CD4+ or CD8+ T cells sorted from blood, taken in a trial of the OX40 agonist ivuxolimab. The receptors come from an adult with an advanced solid tumor such as melanoma, head and neck, liver or kidney cancer.

The chain combines TRBV28 with TRBJ2-3, with 7 bases matching TRBD2. CDR3 length equals 15 residues. In germline, CDR1 is MDHEN, CDR2 SYDVKM. The V segment lost 6 bases and the J segment 7 bases; nucleotides outside the gene matches: 13. CDR3 sequence reads: CASSPGGAGIHTQYF. The CDR3 DNA reads TGTGCCAGCAGCCCCGGGGGAGCGGGGATACATACGCAGTATTTT.

V gene TRBV5-6 combines with J gene TRBJ1-2; a weak D match, TRBD1 (6 bases). Trimming took 2 bases from V and 4 from J, leaving 9 bases between them. CDR3 size: 13 residues. Germline lookup yields CDR1 SGHDT and CDR2 YYEEEE. In DNA form, the CDR3 reads TGTGCCAGCAGCTTACAGGGAGGCTATGGCTACACCTTC. This sequence encodes CASSLQGGYGYTF.

A note on this clone: The junction departs from the called germline gene at one end, perhaps through a read error. This chain links TRBV20-1 with TRBJ1-2, with D possibly TRBD1 on 5 matching bases. The CDR3 has 11 amino acids. The germline gives CDR1 DFQATT, CDR2 SNEGSKA (reference sequence). The CDR3: CSAREGPNFFF. The CDR3, as DNA: TGCAGTGCTAGAGAGGGGCCAAACTTCTTCTTC.

The J gene is TRBJ2-2, the V gene TRBV6-6, with D tentatively TRBD2 (5 bases). The CDR3 sequence is 16 residues long. Trimming shortened V by 6 bases and J by 0 bases, and 14 bases separated the two germline ends. CDR1 and CDR2 (germline): MNHNY, SVGAGI (reference sequence). The CDR3 region has the DNA TGTGCCAGCAGATCGAGGGCCGGAGCGAACACCGGGGAGCTGTTTTTT. As protein: CASRSRAGANTGELFF.

V and J are TRBV9 and TRBJ2-2; 10 bases align to TRBD1. The CDR3 loop spans 16 amino acids. From germline, CDR1 is SGDLS and CDR2 YYNGEE. V was clipped by 0 bases and J by 4 bases; unmatched bases: 3. The CDR3 nucleotides are TGTGCCAGCAGCGTAGACTGGACAGGGGGCACCGGGGAGCTGTTTTTT. This translates into CASSVDWTGGTGELFF.

This chain connects TRBV27 to TRBJ1-2; D is undetermined. V dropped 6 bases and J dropped 6 bases, with 14 bases sitting between them. The CDR3 sequence is 13 residues long. Germline V gene sequence: CDR1 MNHEY, CDR2 SMNVEV (reference sequence). The CDR3 DNA follows: TGTGCCAGCAGCTCCAACGGAGGAAATGGCTACACCTTC. Translation: CASSSNGGNGYTF.

The chain has TRBV6-4 and TRBJ1-1; weak D call: TRBD1 (5 bases). Germline assignment: CDR1 MRHNA and CDR2 SNTAGT. CDR3 length: 13 residues. Trimming removed 5 bases at V and 5 bases at J, with 12 bases between. The CDR3 DNA sequence: TGTGCCAGCAGTCCACGGGGGAATACTGAAGCTTTCTTT. Protein product: CASSPRGNTEAFF.

This sequence joins TRBV10-3 and TRBJ1-3; 8 positions match TRBD1. Germline CDR1 reads ENHRY; CDR2 reads SYGVKD. This CDR3 contains 17 residues. Trimming at V came to 2 bases and at J to 4 bases, leaving 10 bases not matched to a gene. Here the CDR3 DNA reads TGTGCCATCAGTGAGACTCATCAGGGGGCTTCAGGAAACACCATATATTTT. This gives the protein CAISETHQGASGNTIYF.

V gene TRBV4-1 combines with J gene TRBJ2-3; D might be TRBD1 (6 bases). V was shortened by 4 bases and J by 5 bases, with 13 bases between the two germline ends. The CDR3 consists of 14 residues. Germline V gives CDR1 MGHRA, CDR2 YSYEKL. The CDR3 is CASSPQGRRDTQYF. Here the CDR3 DNA reads TGCGCCAGCAGCCCTCAGGGGCGGAGAGATACGCAGTATTTT.

This chain uses TRBV6-1 with TRBJ2-7, with 12 positions matching TRBD1. Germline V gene data show CDR1 as MNHNS and CDR2 as SASEGT. The V and J ends lost 4 bases and 7 bases, in that order; junction bases with no gene match: 11. The CDR3 runs to 16 residues. CDR3 loop: CASSGLPGQGAQEQYF. Here the CDR3 DNA reads TGTGCCAGCAGTGGTCTACCGGGACAGGGGGCGCAGGAGCAGTACTTC.

The rearrangement uses TRBV15 and TRBJ2-1; D might be TRBD1 (5 bases). Germline V lookup: CDR1 LNHNV, CDR2 YYDKDF (reference sequence). The V and J ends lost 1 base and 4 bases respectively, with 8 bases between them. The CDR3 is made up of 14 amino acids. The CDR3 reads CATSRGGNYNEQFF. CDR3 sequence (DNA): TGTGCCACCAGCAGAGGGGGCAATTACAATGAGCAGTTCTTC.

The chain has TRBV11-2 and TRBJ2-1; D remains unclear. Germline CDR1 reads SGHAT; CDR2 reads FQNNGV. CDR3 length equals 13 residues. The V end lost 2 bases, the J end lost 4 bases, and 6 bases lay between the germline ends. The CDR3 reads CASSLNRYNEQFF. As DNA, the CDR3 is TGTGCCAGCAGCTTAAATAGATACAATGAGCAGTTCTTC.

This rearrangement joins TRBV6-5 to TRBJ2-5; tentatively, D is TRBD1 (7 bases). Germline V gene sequence: CDR1 MNHEY, CDR2 SVGAGI. The ends were cut back, 5 bases at V and 5 bases at J, with 18 bases in the middle. The CDR3 runs to 15 residues. The CDR3, as DNA: TGTGCCAGCAGTCCGCGACAGGGAGGATGGGAGACCCAGTACTTC. Translated, it gives CASSPRQGGWETQYF.

V gene TRBV5-1 combines with J gene TRBJ2-7, with 8 bases aligning to TRBD2. J lost 1 base, V lost 2 bases, and 5 bases had no gene match. CDR3 length: 15 residues. In germline, CDR1 is SGHRS, CDR2 YFSETQ. CDR3: CASSLSGGTSYEQYF. The CDR3 DNA sequence: TGCGCCAGCAGCTTAAGCGGGGGAACTTCCTACGAGCAGTACTTC.

The chain carries TRBV11-2 and TRBJ2-1, with 9 bases matching TRBD2. Germline CDR1 SGHAT, CDR2 FQNNGV. V lost 7 bases to trimming and J lost 12 bases; unmatched junction nucleotides: 10. The CDR3 runs to 13 residues. The CDR3 sequence is CASKLAGPQGQFF. The CDR3 DNA follows: TGTGCCAGCAAGCTAGCGGGGCCCCAGGGGCAGTTCTTC.

The genes are TRBV7-7 and TRBJ2-1; D remains ambiguous. Trimming took off 5 bases at V and 5 bases at J, with 13 bases between the two ends. This CDR3 has 14 residues. CDR1 SSHAT and CDR2 FNYEAQ come from the germline V gene (reference sequence). The DNA of the CDR3 is TGTGCCAGCAGCCCAAGACCGTCCGACAATGAGCAGTTCTTC. Translated: CASSPRPSDNEQFF.

The chain joins TRBV15 to TRBJ2-7, with TRBD1 matching over 8 bases. This CDR3 is built from 14 residues. The germline V gene encodes CDR1 LNHNV and CDR2 YYDKDF (reference sequence). The junction had 6 bases not matched to a gene; V was cut back by 3 bases and J by 5 bases. CDR3 sequence: CATSSWTGTNEQYF. For the CDR3, the DNA is TGTGCCACCAGCAGTTGGACAGGGACGAACGAGCAGTACTTC.

This chain uses TRBV15 with TRBJ1-5; no clear D. Germline V gives CDR1 LNHNV, CDR2 YYDKDF (reference sequence). V was trimmed by 1 base and J by 4 bases, leaving 8 bases between them. The CDR3 runs to 14 residues. CDR3 residues: CATSRADRNQPQHF. The DNA of the CDR3 is TGTGCCACCAGCAGAGCGGATCGGAATCAGCCCCAGCATTTT.

This chain joins TRBV18 and TRBJ1-2; D remains unclear. Trimming took off 6 bases at V and 9 bases at J, with 17 bases between the two ends. CDR1 is KGHSH, CDR2 LQKENI, per germline. The CDR3 covers 13 residues. The DNA for the CDR3 is TGTGCCAGCTCGCCCGTGACCGGTGTAAGCTACACCTTC. Its protein is CASSPVTGVSYTF.

The chain couples TRBV6-1 to TRBJ2-5; D gene ambiguous. Trimming pared 5 bases from V and 5 bases from J, leaving 12 bases between. CDR1 is MNHNS and CDR2 is SASEGT in the germline V gene. The CDR3 length is 13 residues. The DNA for the CDR3 is TGTGCCAGCAGTCTACAGCCTGGGGAGACCCAGTACTTC. Amino acid sequence: CASSLQPGETQYF.

The DNA of the CDR3 is TGCAGCGTTGAAGCAGGTCCCTACGAGCAGTACTTC. Translated: CSVEAGPYEQYF. The chain recombines TRBV29-1 with TRBJ2-7; D is unclear. The length of the CDR3 is 12 residues. Trimming stripped 1 base from V and 2 bases from J, with 6 bases between. Germline assignment: CDR1 SQVTM and CDR2 ANQGSEA.

This clone was counted only a few times. The chain joins TRBV27 to TRBJ1-2; TRBD1 matches 12 bases. Germline lookup yields CDR1 MNHEY and CDR2 SMNVEV (reference sequence). V trimming: 2 bases; J trimming: 8 bases; junction bases outside the gene matches: 3. This CDR3 region has 14 residues. CDR3 bases: TGTGCCAGCAGTTTAGCCGGGACAGGGGGCGGCTACACCTTC. The encoded protein is CASSLAGTGGGYTF.

The chain uses TRBV10-3 and TRBJ1-5; no clear D. CDR1 ENHRY and CDR2 SYGVKD come from the germline V gene. CDR3 size: 16 residues. V gave up 1 base and J gave up 0 bases, with 10 bases separating them. CDR3 residues: CAISELGSFSNQPQHF. CDR3 in DNA: TGTGCCATCAGTGAGTTAGGAAGCTTTAGCAATCAGCCCCAGCATTTT.

J is TRBJ1-2 and V is TRBV5-6; D may be TRBD1 (5 bases). Germline lookup yields CDR1 SGHDT and CDR2 YYEEEE. Trimming pared 2 bases from V and 4 bases from J, leaving 21 bases between. This CDR3 is 17 amino acids long. The CDR3 here is CASSFVNEGRDRYGYTF. The CDR3 DNA sequence: TGTGCCAGCAGCTTCGTAAATGAGGGGCGCGACCGCTATGGCTACACCTTC.

The J gene is TRBJ1-5, the V gene TRBV19, with a weak D call TRBD1 (5 bases). The V gene lost 1 base and the J gene lost 11 bases, with 12 bases spanning the gap. This CDR3 has 13 residues. The germline CDR1 and CDR2 sequences are LNHDA and SQIVND (reference sequence). The CDR3 sequence: CASSIAPGSAQHF. For the CDR3, the DNA is TGTGCCAGTAGTATAGCCCCAGGGAGTGCCCAGCATTTT.

The chain carries TRBV29-1 and TRBJ2-1; TRBD2 is a possible D gene (5 bases). Germline loops: CDR1 SQVTM, CDR2 ANQGSEA. This CDR3 contains 14 residues. V was shortened by 1 base and J by 0 bases, with 7 bases between the two germline ends. Here the CDR3 reads CSVEGRSSYNEQFF. The CDR3 DNA follows: TGCAGCGTTGAAGGGAGGAGCTCCTACAATGAGCAGTTCTTC.

The rearrangement links TRBV7-9 to TRBJ2-2; a possible D gene is TRBD1 (5 bases). Germline V CDR1 and CDR2: SEHNR, FQNEAQ (reference sequence). V lost 4 bases, J lost 7 bases, and 19 bases lay in between. This CDR3 spans 16 amino acids. In nucleotides, the CDR3 is TGTGCCAGCAGCTCCTACGGACAAGGGAAGGTCGGGGAGCTGTTTTTT. Translating gives CASSSYGQGKVGELFF.

Details on this clone: At one boundary the junction diverges from the germline segment, which might be a read error. The V call is TRBV6-5, the J call TRBJ1-2, with 8 bases aligning to TRBD1. The CDR3 totals 14 residues. CDR1 and CDR2 from the germline V gene are MNHEY and SVGAGI. The CDR3 region is CTSRSTGANYGYTF. The DNA for the CDR3 is TGTACCAGCAGGTCGACAGGGGCAAACTATGGCTACACCTTC.

The CDR3 reads CASGGSNTYEQYF. In nucleotides, the CDR3 is TGTGCCAGCGGTGGGTCCAACACCTACGAGCAGTACTTC. The chain employs TRBV27 and TRBJ2-7; D uncertain. V lost 8 bases to trimming and J lost 2 bases, with 13 bases between them. CDR1 and CDR2 from the germline V gene are MNHEY and SMNVEV (reference sequence). The CDR3 has 13 residues.

This chain links TRBV19 with TRBJ2-2, with D possibly being TRBD1 (5 bases). The CDR3 contains 14 residues. The V end was cut by 4 bases, the J end by 4 bases, with 10 bases between. Per germline, CDR1 LNHDA and CDR2 SQIVND (reference sequence). The CDR3 DNA is TGTGCCAGTAGTAGCGACAGAGCCACCGGGGAGCTGTTTTTT. It specifies CASSSDRATGELFF. Filled out from reference TRBV19 and TRBJ2-2, the complete variable domain reads DGGITQSPKYLFRKEGQNVTLSCEQNLNHDAMYWYRQDPGQGLRLIYYSQIVNDFQKGDIAEGYSVSREKKESFPLTVTSAQKNPTAFYLCASSSDRATGELFFGEGSRLTVL.